The sequence of this TCR beta chain was determined in a study of T cell responses to AZD1222 COVID-19 vaccine. General observations from the study: The donor cohort was predominantly white British with a female majority, and clonal diversity may have been underestimated. Baseline serostatus was positive in only a handful of AZD1222 recipients. Regions left unmutated in variants are reportedly the target of nearly half of spike-specific TCRs.

The method was immunoSEQ multiplex PCR; TCRdb's version includes in-frame clones alone and lacks a portion of them. The data contain about 97,000 clones, about 88% of them singletons. Concerning this clone: The antigen remains undetermined.

The germline V gene has CDR1 SGHKS and CDR2 YYEKEE (reference sequence). After removal of 2 bases from V and 4 bases from J, the junction contained 11 bases not matched to a gene. This CDR3 region has 16 residues. The sequence was obtained from an adult in good health. V gene TRBV5-5 combines with J gene TRBJ1-2; 7 positions agree with TRBD1. The material sequenced was peripheral blood, taken on day 0 of AZD1222 vaccination. The DNA for the CDR3 is TGTGCCAGCAGCTTAGTGGGTGACAGGGACTTCTATGGCTACACCTTC. Translating it yields CASSLVGDRDFYGYTF.